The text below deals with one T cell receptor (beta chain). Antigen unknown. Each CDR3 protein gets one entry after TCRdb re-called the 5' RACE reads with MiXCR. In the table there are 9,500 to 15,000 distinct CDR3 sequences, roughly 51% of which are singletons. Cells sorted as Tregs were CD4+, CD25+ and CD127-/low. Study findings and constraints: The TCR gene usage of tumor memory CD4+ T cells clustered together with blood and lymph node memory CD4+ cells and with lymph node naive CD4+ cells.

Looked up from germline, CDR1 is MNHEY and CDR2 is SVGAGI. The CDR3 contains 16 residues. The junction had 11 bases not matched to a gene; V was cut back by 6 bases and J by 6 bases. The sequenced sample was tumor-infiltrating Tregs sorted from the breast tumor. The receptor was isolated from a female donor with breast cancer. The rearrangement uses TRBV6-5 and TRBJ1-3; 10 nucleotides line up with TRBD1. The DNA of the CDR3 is TGTGCCAGCAGCCACATACCCGGGACAGGGGAAAACACCATATATTTT. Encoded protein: CASSHIPGTGENTIYF.